The 11 T cell receptor beta chains in this list originate from one sample, sequenced in a study of metastatic and nonmetastatic thyroid tumors. TCRdb called clones again from the PCR reads with MiXCR. The repertoire has about 20,000 clones, about 20% of them found once; the top ten carry roughly 7.8%. Patients had received no treatment of any kind before thyroid surgery. The sample consisted of adjacent normal tissue. These receptors were obtained from a female donor with papillary thyroid cancer or a benign thyroid nodule (not recorded which). Some clones in this sample may be carry-over from other donors' samples.

This chain joins TRBV5-4 and TRBJ1-2; 9 positions agree with TRBD1. From germline, CDR1 is SGHNT and CDR2 YYREEE (reference sequence). V trimming: 4 bases; J trimming: 8 bases; junction bases outside the gene matches: 15. There are 16 residues in the CDR3. CDR3 region: CASSPGGQGMARGYTF. The DNA of the CDR3 is TGTGCCAGCAGCCCTGGAGGACAGGGGATGGCGCGAGGCTACACCTTC.

This rearrangement joins TRBV28 to TRBJ1-3; D call uncertain. From germline, CDR1 is MDHEN and CDR2 SYDVKM. The CDR3 sequence is 17 residues long. V was trimmed by 1 base and J by 0 bases, leaving 13 bases between them. CDR3 sequence (DNA): TGTGCCAGCAGTTTATTAGGGCAGGCGATCTCTGGAAACACCATATATTTT. This encodes CASSLLGQAISGNTIYF.

The chain joins TRBV27 to TRBJ1-5; D remains ambiguous. Germline V gene data show CDR1 as MNHEY and CDR2 as SMNVEV (reference sequence). The CDR3 is 13 amino acids. Trimming removed 6 bases at V and 5 bases at J, with 11 bases between. CDR3 bases: TGTGCCAGCAGGGTGGACGGATATCAGCCCCAGCATTTT. As protein: CASRVDGYQPQHF.

This chain joins TRBV2 and TRBJ1-2; no clear D. Trimming took off 2 bases at V and 4 bases at J, with 11 bases between the two ends. Germline V gene data show CDR1 as SNHLY and CDR2 as FYNNEI. The CDR3 runs 14 residues. The CDR3 spells CASSETGGRYGYTF. The CDR3 nucleotides read TGTGCCAGCAGTGAAACTGGAGGGCGCTATGGCTACACCTTC.

This clone came up many times. This sequence joins TRBV12-5 and TRBJ2-5; possible D gene TRBD1, 6 bases. The ends were cut back, 0 bases at V and 4 bases at J, with 6 bases in the middle. The germline CDR1 and CDR2 sequences are LGHNT and FRNRAP. This CDR3 spans 13 amino acids. The CDR3 protein is CASGLVQGETQYF. In nucleotides, the CDR3 is TGTGCTAGTGGTTTGGTACAGGGAGAGACCCAGTACTTC.

This clone was detected only a few times. Written as DNA, the CDR3 is TGTGCCAGCAGCTCAGGAGGGAGCACTGAAGCTTTCTTT. Translation gives CASSSGGSTEAFF. The rearrangement joins TRBV11-2 to TRBJ1-1; the D is unclear. Between the trimmed V and J ends, which lost 4 bases and 4 bases, there was a span of 10 bases. The CDR3 runs to 13 residues. The germline CDR1 and CDR2 sequences are SGHAT and FQNNGV.

In this sample, this clone is medium-sized (0.01 to 0.1%). This chain uses TRBV10-2 with TRBJ2-7, with TRBD2 as a possible D gene (5 bases). The CDR3 loop spans 14 amino acids. V lost 2 bases, J lost 4 bases, and 12 bases lay in between. CDR1 is WSHSY and CDR2 is SAAADI in the germline V gene. CDR3 sequence reads: CASSEHQAGYEQYF. The CDR3 DNA is TGCGCCAGCAGTGAGCACCAGGCGGGTTACGAGCAGTACTTC.

This clone was detected only a few times. The chain recombines TRBV11-2 with TRBJ2-7; 9 bases align to TRBD1. The CDR3 covers 12 residues. V lost 4 bases and J lost 7; bases outside the gene matches: 2. Germline V lookup: CDR1 SGHAT, CDR2 FQNNGV. CDR3 sequence reads: CASSYRGREQYF. In DNA form, the CDR3 reads TGTGCCAGCAGCTACAGGGGGCGTGAGCAGTACTTC.

This clone was seen more than once but under ten times. The chain recombines TRBV6-2 or TRBV6-3 with TRBJ2-7, with 8 bases that match TRBD1. The CDR3 runs 17 residues. The J segment lost 4 bases and the V segment lost 4 bases, leaving 15 bases of the junction unmatched. The germline V gene encodes CDR1 MNHEY and CDR2 SVGEGT. The CDR3 coding sequence is TGTGCCAGCAGTTTGGGCCGTCGGCAGGGGGCCAGTTACGAGCAGTACTTC. Translating it yields CASSLGRRQGASYEQYF.

There are a few counts of this clone. The chain uses TRBV20-1 and TRBJ2-1, with 10 bases fitting TRBD2. CDR1 is DFQATT, CDR2 SNEGSKA, per germline (reference sequence). J was trimmed by 11 bases and V by 6 bases; bases with no gene match: 4. This CDR3 has 11 residues. CDR3 nucleotide sequence: TGCAGTGCCCTAGCGGGAGTTAAGCAGTTCTTC. It yields the protein CSALAGVKQFF.

The gene calls are TRBV20-1 and TRBJ2-7, with 8 bases aligning to TRBD2. The V gene's germline CDR1 is DFQATT and CDR2 SNEGSKA (reference sequence). The ends lost 6 bases at V and 0 bases at J; junction bases unmatched: 7. This CDR3 has 14 residues. The CDR3 nucleotides are TGCAGTGCCACGGACGGGGGGGGCTCCTACGAGCAGTACTTC. Translated, it gives CSATDGGGSYEQYF.